The 16 T cell receptor beta chains presented below share a single source sample, sequenced in a study of early T cells in non-severe SARS-CoV-2 infection. Each CDR3 protein is one row after TCRdb ran MiXCR on the 5' RACE reads. The sample includes fewer than 85,000 distinct CDR3 sequences, over 9% seen only once; the top ten take around 11%. The sample consisted of whole blood, taken at baseline. The receptor set was obtained from an adult who was a healthcare worker with PCR-confirmed SARS-CoV-2 infection or an uninfected control (not recorded which).

The gene calls are TRBV6-2 or TRBV6-3 and TRBJ2-2; D ambiguous. V gave up 4 bases and J gave up 7 bases, with 4 bases separating them. Germline CDR1 reads MNHEY; CDR2 reads SVGEGT. The CDR3 covers 11 residues. CDR3 nucleotide sequence: TGTGCCAGCAGTTGGAGCGGGGAGCTGTTTTTT. Translated, it gives CASSWSGELFF.

The table lists this clonotype with many counts. V is TRBV9 and J is TRBJ2-2; 7 bases map to TRBD1. The CDR3 sequence is 16 residues long. The V gene's germline CDR1 is SGDLS and CDR2 YYNGEE. V dropped 0 bases and J dropped 5; count of bases not matched to a gene: 7. CDR3 nucleotides: TGTGCCAGCAGCGTAGGCCCGGACAGGACTACCGGGGAGCTGTTTTTT. This codes for CASSVGPDRTTGELFF.

This clonotype was found a few times. V is TRBV29-1 and J is TRBJ2-5, with D tentatively TRBD1 (6 bases). Germline-derived CDR1 and CDR2 are SQVTM and ANQGSEA. This CDR3 comprises 12 residues. V was pared by 7 bases and J by 2 bases, with 11 bases between. The CDR3 bases are TGCAGCGGTGGACAGCAACAAGAGACCCAGTACTTC. Protein product: CSGGQQQETQYF.

The chain uses TRBV10-2 and TRBJ1-1, with D tentatively TRBD1 (5 bases). V was pared by 4 bases and J by 3 bases, with 6 bases between. Looked up from germline, CDR1 is WSHSY and CDR2 is SAAADI. The CDR3 covers 12 residues. The CDR3 loop reads CASSVTDTEAFF. The DNA for the CDR3 is TGCGCCAGCAGTGTGACAGACACTGAAGCTTTCTTT.

The sample holds a few counts of this clonotype. The chain has TRBV12-3 or TRBV12-4 and TRBJ2-3; 12 bases map to TRBD2. J was trimmed by 6 bases and V by 7 bases; bases with no gene match: 8. This CDR3 has 15 amino acids. Here the CDR3 reads CASIRTSGAADTQYF. CDR3 bases: TGTGCCAGCATCAGGACTAGCGGGGCGGCGGATACGCAGTATTTT.

This clonotype was detected many times. This chain uses TRBV11-3 with TRBJ2-1, with D possibly being TRBD2 (6 bases). The CDR3 is 14 residues long. V dropped 4 bases and J dropped 2 bases, with 9 bases sitting between them. Germline V gene sequence: CDR1 SGHNT, CDR2 YENEEA. The CDR3 DNA sequence: TGTGCCAGCAGCTCAGGGAGGACCTACAATGAGCAGTTCTTC. Its translation: CASSSGRTYNEQFF.

This clonotype was seen only a few times. The chain couples TRBV5-1 to TRBJ1-2; D is unresolved. V dropped 0 bases and J dropped 4 bases, with 16 bases sitting between them. Germline V gene sequence: CDR1 SGHRS, CDR2 YFSETQ. This CDR3 spans 16 amino acids. The CDR3 DNA reads TGCGCCAGCAGCTTGGAGGGTGTAGGGAAGGTCTATGGCTACACCTTC. Its translation: CASSLEGVGKVYGYTF. Full variable domain (outside the CDR3, taken from reference TRBV5-1 and TRBJ1-2): KAGVTQTPRYLIKTRGQQVTLSCSPISGHRSVSWYQQTPGQGLQFLFEYFSETQRNKGNFPGRFSGRQFSNSRSEMNVSTLELGDSALYLCASSLEGVGKVYGYTFGSGTRLTVV.

The J gene is TRBJ2-2, the V gene TRBV5-4; 7 nucleotides align to TRBD1. V was pared by 5 bases and J by 1 base, with 8 bases of the junction left unmatched. CDR1 and CDR2 from the germline V gene are SGHNT and YYREEE (reference sequence). The CDR3 extends over 16 amino acids. The CDR3 bases are TGTGCCAGCAGTCTTGGGACAGAGGTGAACACCGGGGAGCTGTTTTTT. This encodes CASSLGTEVNTGELFF.

A few counts support this clonotype. The genes are TRBV6-5 and TRBJ1-4, with D maybe TRBD1 (5 bases). Germline V gene data show CDR1 as MNHEY and CDR2 as SVGAGI. V was clipped by 6 bases and J by 8 bases, with 13 bases between them. The CDR3 length is 13 residues. In DNA form, the CDR3 reads TGTGCCAGCAGCCAGGGAATACGCGAAAAACTGTTTTTT. As protein: CASSQGIREKLFF.

This clonotype was recorded a few times. The chain is built from TRBV7-3 and TRBJ1-1; 7 nucleotides agree with TRBD1. Per germline, CDR1 SGHTA and CDR2 FQGTGA. The CDR3 covers 15 residues. Unmatched junction bases numbered 8, after V lost 5 bases and J lost 2 bases. The CDR3 DNA sequence: TGTGCCAGCAGCACAGACAGGGCGGGAAACACTGAAGCTTTCTTT. Translated: CASSTDRAGNTEAFF.

The table lists this clonotype with a few counts. This chain uses TRBV18 with TRBJ1-5, with 7 bases lining up with TRBD1. The ends lost 4 bases at V and 0 bases at J; junction bases unmatched: 3. The CDR3 extends over 15 amino acids. CDR1 and CDR2 (germline): KGHSH, LQKENI. The CDR3 protein is CASSLGQDSNQPQHF. DNA for the CDR3: TGTGCCAGCTCACTAGGACAGGATAGCAATCAGCCCCAGCATTTT.

This clonotype was seen ten or more times. The chain combines TRBV20-1 with TRBJ2-1, with 11 bases fitting TRBD2. V shed 0 bases and J 8 bases; nucleotides not matched to a gene: 9. The germline CDR1 and CDR2 sequences are DFQATT and SNEGSKA (reference sequence). CDR3 length: 16 residues. The CDR3 protein is CSARDPRLAGWDEQFF. For the CDR3, the DNA is TGCAGTGCTAGAGATCCTAGACTAGCGGGGTGGGATGAGCAGTTCTTC.

This clonotype was seen more than once but under ten times. The rearrangement joins TRBV7-9 to TRBJ2-7; D not certain. Germline V gene lookup returns CDR1 SEHNR and CDR2 FQNEAQ (reference sequence). Trimming removed 5 bases at V and 4 bases at J, with 21 bases between. There are 16 residues in the CDR3. This chain's CDR3 is CASSRYSGLLSYEQYF. CDR3 bases: TGTGCCAGCAGCCGTTATTCGGGTCTGCTATCGTACGAGCAGTACTTC.

This clonotype was counted only a few times. V and J are TRBV3-1 and TRBJ1-3; D call uncertain. This CDR3 comprises 14 residues. V was pared by 4 bases and J by 0 bases, with 7 bases between. CDR1 LGHDT and CDR2 YNNKEL come from the germline V gene (reference sequence). CDR3 bases: TGTGCCAGCAGCCGGAGCAACTCTGGAAACACCATATATTTT. This codes for CASSRSNSGNTIYF.

This clonotype has a handful of counts. The chain employs TRBV6-2 or TRBV6-3 and TRBJ2-1; D uncertain. This CDR3 spans 12 amino acids. The V end lost 2 bases, the J end lost 8 bases, and 7 bases lay between the germline ends. Germline CDR1 MNHEY, CDR2 SVGEGT. Here the CDR3 reads CASSYAADEQFF. CDR3 in DNA: TGTGCCAGCAGTTACGCGGCGGATGAGCAGTTCTTC.

This clonotype was detected a few times. This chain joins TRBV12-3 or TRBV12-4 and TRBJ1-4; D is ambiguous. This CDR3 contains 16 residues. V gave up 1 base and J gave up 8 bases, with 17 bases separating them. The CDR3 nucleotides are TGTGCCAGCAGTTTAGTGGACGGACGGTACTTGGAAAAACTGTTTTTT. Encoded protein: CASSLVDGRYLEKLFF.